This T cell receptor beta chain was profiled in a study of vaccination effects on CD4 cells after COVID-19. General observations from the study: After vaccination, spike-reactive clones in convalescents were mostly new vaccine-induced clones.

The CDR3 is 16 amino acids. Germline assignment: CDR1 SSHAT and CDR2 FNYEAQ (reference sequence). Sequencing was preceded by expansion of antigen-specific CD4+ T cells with viral peptide pools in the ViraFEST assay. The culture ran for roughly ten days before CD4+ T cells were isolated. Sometime from March through December 2020, the person acquired a SARS-CoV-2 infection that PCR confirmed. On this clone: Its antigen remains unknown. The junction differs from germline at one of its ends, possibly a read error.

Profiled with immunoSEQ multiplex PCR; TCRdb holds only in-frame clones, not every one. The sample contains some 40,000 clones, about 78% of which appear only once. The chain carries TRBV7-7 and TRBJ2-2, with 7 bases identical to TRBD1. This sample comprised CD4+ T cells from PBMCs cultured with HCoV-NL63 spike peptides, obtained before COVID-19 vaccination. This clonotype was obtained from a human donor who had a prior SARS-CoV-2 infection. The DNA of the CDR3 is TGTGCTAGCAGCTTTAATGCGAGGGGGCTCGGCGGGGAGCTGTTTTTT. Protein product: CASSFNARGLGGELFF.